The next 26 T cell receptor beta chains were all read from a single sample in a study of T cell clonotyping in hematopoietic cell transplantation. The table came from immunoSEQ multiplex PCR; TCRdb's copy has only in-frame clones and leaves some out. This table has roughly 5,300 clones, around 80% appearing once. This sample comprised peripheral blood mononuclear cells, obtained 100 days after allogeneic stem cell transplant. The receptors stem from a male patient between 55 and 70 years old who had an allogeneic stem cell transplant, so T cells may come from the graft donor. Some clones in this sample may be carry-over from other donors' samples.

This clone is a singleton in its sample. The genes are TRBV19 and TRBJ2-7, with D unclear. V was pared by 5 bases and J by 3 bases, with 17 bases between. The CDR3 totals 15 residues. Germline CDR1 is LNHDA and CDR2 is SQIVND (reference sequence). CDR3 in DNA: TGTGCCAGTAGTTTCCGGCGGAACCCCCTCTACGAGCAGTACTTC. This translates into CASSFRRNPLYEQYF.

This chain connects TRBV7-3 to TRBJ1-2, with D uncertain. This CDR3 has 14 residues. CDR1 and CDR2 (germline): SGHTA, FQGTGA. Trimming took 4 bases from V and 5 from J, leaving 14 bases between them. The CDR3 loop is CASSSHPGNYGYTF. The CDR3 region has the DNA TGTGCCAGCAGCTCACATCCCGGGAATTATGGCTACACCTTC.

The V gene is TRBV7-2, the J gene TRBJ2-7; a weak D match, TRBD2 (6 bases). V shed 3 bases and J shed 7 bases, with 19 bases lying between them. In germline, CDR1 is SGHTA, CDR2 FQGNSA. The CDR3 has 15 amino acids. The CDR3 region is CASSLRGGREGEQYF. CDR3 nucleotides: TGTGCCAGCAGCTTGCGGGGAGGACGCGAAGGGGAGCAGTACTTC. The complete variable domain, with remaining parts taken from reference TRBV7-2 and TRBJ2-7, reads GAGVSQSPSNKVTEKGKDVELRCDPISGHTALYWYRQSLGQGLEFLIYFQGNSAPDKSGLPSDRFSAERTGGSVSTLTIQRTQQEDSAVYLCASSLRGGREGEQYFGPGTRLTVT.

V is TRBV5-6 and J is TRBJ1-1; a weak D match, TRBD1 (5 bases). Germline CDR1 and CDR2: SGHDT and YYEEEE. Trimming pared 1 base from V and 3 bases from J, leaving 13 bases between. CDR3 length equals 15 residues. The CDR3 DNA is TGTGCCAGCAGCTTGTTCAGGGCTGCTTACACTGAAGCTTTCTTT. Translation gives CASSLFRAAYTEAFF.

The chain employs TRBV18 and TRBJ2-1; 11 nucleotides match TRBD2. The CDR3 runs to 16 residues. V lost 3 bases and J lost 3; bases outside the gene matches: 4. Germline V gene data show CDR1 as KGHSH and CDR2 as LQKENI. The CDR3 nucleotides are TGTGCCAGCTCACCCTCTCTAGCGGGGGGCTACAATGAGCAGTTCTTC. It encodes CASSPSLAGGYNEQFF.

The V call is TRBV7-8, the J call TRBJ2-3; TRBD1 aligns across 7 bases. V dropped 5 bases and J dropped 4; count of bases not matched to a gene: 6. CDR1 and CDR2 (germline): SGHVS, FQNEAQ. CDR3 size: 14 residues. The CDR3 loop reads CASSGSQGADTQYF. CDR3 in DNA: TGTGCCAGCAGCGGAAGCCAGGGGGCAGATACGCAGTATTTT.

This sequence joins TRBV15 and TRBJ2-6; D possibly corresponds to TRBD2 (5 bases). CDR3 length: 14 residues. Germline CDR1 reads LNHNV; CDR2 reads YYDKDF (reference sequence). Trimming left V 2 bases short and J 4 bases short, with 6 bases between. The CDR3 here is CATSRRGGANVLTF. CDR3 bases: TGTGCCACCAGCAGACGGGGAGGGGCCAACGTCCTGACTTTC.

The V call is TRBV29-1, the J call TRBJ1-2, with TRBD1 matching 10 bases. The CDR3 length is 11 residues. V lost 4 bases to trimming and J lost 7 bases; unmatched junction nucleotides: 0. In germline, CDR1 is SQVTM, CDR2 ANQGSEA. The CDR3, as DNA: TGCAGCGTTGGGACAGGGGGTGGCTACACCTTC. Translating gives CSVGTGGGYTF.

This clone has just a few counts. The rearrangement joins TRBV27 to TRBJ2-2; possibly TRBD1 for D (6 bases). The V end lost 2 bases, the J end lost 1 base, and 11 bases lay between the germline ends. The CDR3 totals 16 residues. Germline V gene lookup returns CDR1 MNHEY and CDR2 SMNVEV (reference sequence). In nucleotides, the CDR3 is TGTGCCAGCAGTTTAATTCCGGGACAGAACACCGGGGAGCTGTTTTTT. It is translated as CASSLIPGQNTGELFF.

The chain combines TRBV7-6 with TRBJ2-1; 11 nucleotides line up with TRBD2. Germline lookup yields CDR1 SGHVS and CDR2 FNYEAQ. V gave up 5 bases and J gave up 6 bases; unmatched junction bases: 6. This CDR3 has 15 amino acids. CDR3 region: CASSVLAGASNEQFF. As DNA, the CDR3 is TGTGCCAGCAGCGTACTAGCGGGAGCTTCCAATGAGCAGTTCTTC.

J is TRBJ1-3 and V is TRBV27, with D unresolved. V lost 5 bases to trimming and J lost 0 bases, with 8 bases between them. CDR3 length equals 14 residues. Germline V lookup: CDR1 MNHEY, CDR2 SMNVEV (reference sequence). CDR3 region: CASSLMSSGNTIYF. The CDR3, as DNA: TGTGCCAGCAGTCTAATGAGCTCTGGAAACACCATATATTTT.

This clone turned up a few times. The CDR3: CSAEGARDPYGYTF. The CDR3 bases are TGCAGCGCCGAGGGGGCCAGAGACCCCTATGGCTACACCTTC. The chain uses TRBV29-1 and TRBJ1-2, with TRBD1 matching over 7 bases. The V gene end was trimmed by 7 bases and the J gene end by 4 bases; junction bases not matched to a gene: 12. Per the germline V gene, CDR1 is SQVTM and CDR2 is ANQGSEA. This CDR3 region has 14 residues.

The gene calls are TRBV28 and TRBJ2-3; 9 bases map to TRBD2. CDR3 length equals 16 residues. The J segment lost 2 bases and the V segment lost 8 bases, leaving 11 bases of the junction unmatched. Germline V gene data show CDR1 as MDHEN and CDR2 as SYDVKM. DNA for the CDR3: TGTGCCAGCCAAACCGGGACTAGCAGGTCCACAGATACGCAGTATTTT. Protein product: CASQTGTSRSTDTQYF.

The chain uses TRBV19 and TRBJ2-1; maybe TRBD2 (6 bases). The CDR3 length is 11 residues. CDR1 is LNHDA and CDR2 is SQIVND in the germline V gene (reference sequence). Trimming took 6 bases from V and 10 from J, leaving 10 bases between them. The CDR3 reads CASSGAGEQFF. CDR3 DNA sequence: TGTGCCAGTAGCGGGGCGGGAGAGCAGTTCTTC. Complete variable domain (other parts from reference TRBV19 and TRBJ2-1): DGGITQSPKYLFRKEGQNVTLSCEQNLNHDAMYWYRQDPGQGLRLIYYSQIVNDFQKGDIAEGYSVSREKKESFPLTVTSAQKNPTAFYLCASSGAGEQFFGPGTRLTVL.

The J gene is TRBJ1-1, the V gene TRBV18; the D gene is possibly TRBD1 (6 bases). The V end lost 8 bases, the J end lost 1 base, and 11 bases lay between the germline ends. The CDR3 contains 13 residues. The germline CDR1 and CDR2 sequences are KGHSH and LQKENI. The CDR3 nucleotides are TGTGCCAGCGCTGTACAGGGGAACACTGAAGCTTTCTTT. Its protein product is CASAVQGNTEAFF.

This clone was picked up a small number of times. The chain has TRBV7-2 and TRBJ2-1; the match to TRBD2 covers 8 bases. V lost 5 bases to trimming and J lost 8 bases; unmatched junction nucleotides: 14. Germline V gene data show CDR1 as SGHTA and CDR2 as FQGNSA. The CDR3 is 16 amino acids. The CDR3: CASSPRPSGSNDEQFF. The DNA for the CDR3 is TGTGCCAGCAGCCCCCGCCCGAGCGGGAGTAACGATGAGCAGTTCTTC. Drawing the rest from reference TRBV7-2 and TRBJ2-1, the complete variable domain is GAGVSQSPSNKVTEKGKDVELRCDPISGHTALYWYRQSLGQGLEFLIYFQGNSAPDKSGLPSDRFSAERTGGSVSTLTIQRTQQEDSAVYLCASSPRPSGSNDEQFFGPGTRLTVL.

CDR3 protein: CASRTGAPSGNTIYF. The DNA for the CDR3 is TGTGCCAGCAGGACAGGGGCTCCATCTGGAAACACCATATATTTT. The rearrangement links TRBV2 to TRBJ1-3; TRBD1 agrees at 8 bases. This CDR3 spans 15 amino acids. CDR1 and CDR2 (germline): SNHLY, FYNNEI. V lost 6 bases and J lost 1; bases outside the gene matches: 5. Together with reference TRBV2 and TRBJ1-3, the CDR3 gives the full variable domain: EPEVTQTPSHQVTQMGQEVILRCVPISNHLYFYWYRQILGQKVEFLVSFYNNEISEKSEIFDDQFSVERPDGSNFTLKIRSTKLEDSAMYFCASRTGAPSGNTIYFGEGSWLTVV.

The V gene is TRBV4-3, the J gene TRBJ2-2; D may be TRBD1 or TRBD2 (5 bases each). Germline loops: CDR1 LGHNA, CDR2 YSLEER. V shed 0 bases and J shed 6 bases, with 8 bases lying between them. This CDR3 spans 14 amino acids. CDR3 loop: CASSQDLGAGELFF. In DNA form, the CDR3 reads TGCGCCAGCAGCCAAGATTTGGGGGCCGGGGAGCTGTTTTTT.

This chain joins TRBV2 and TRBJ2-7, with D unresolved. This CDR3 spans 14 amino acids. Germline V lookup: CDR1 SNHLY, CDR2 FYNNEI. The V and J ends lost 7 bases and 3 bases respectively, with 16 bases between them. CDR3 sequence (DNA): TGTGCCAGCACCACCGAGCTGGGGAACTACGAGCAGTACTTC. It translates to CASTTELGNYEQYF.

This clone was counted between two and nine times. This chain joins TRBV10-1 and TRBJ1-2; 9 bases fit TRBD1. V gave up 3 bases and J gave up 4 bases; unmatched junction bases: 6. Germline values: CDR1 WNHNN, CDR2 SYGVQD (reference sequence). CDR3 length: 15 amino acids. The CDR3 DNA is TGCGCCAGCAGTGACCCGGGACAGGGAGTCTATGGCTACACCTTC. Its protein is CASSDPGQGVYGYTF.

The chain combines TRBV18 with TRBJ1-5, with D possibly matching TRBD1 (5 bases). V lost 2 bases and J lost 7, with 18 bases in between. CDR1 is KGHSH and CDR2 is LQKENI in the germline V gene. CDR3 length: 16 residues. In nucleotides, the CDR3 is TGTGCCAGCTCACCAACGAGGGCCACGAGGGACCAGCCCCAGCATTTT. Translation gives CASSPTRATRDQPQHF.

The chain carries TRBV7-2 and TRBJ2-1; D may be TRBD1 or TRBD2 (6 bases each). Trimming took 3 bases from V and 0 from J, leaving 15 bases between them. Looked up from germline, CDR1 is SGHTA and CDR2 is FQGNSA. This CDR3 is 17 amino acids long. In DNA, the CDR3 is TGTGCCAGCAGCTTCCTTCGGAGGGGGAGCTCCTACAATGAGCAGTTCTTC. Translation: CASSFLRRGSSYNEQFF.

The chain employs TRBV18 and TRBJ2-1, with TRBD2 matching 12 bases. Germline values: CDR1 KGHSH, CDR2 LQKENI. V lost 2 bases to trimming and J lost 7 bases; unmatched junction nucleotides: 6. CDR3 length equals 16 residues. The CDR3 sequence is CASSPVVLAGGNEQFF. DNA for the CDR3: TGTGCCAGCTCACCAGTCGTACTAGCGGGAGGTAATGAGCAGTTCTTC.

The rearrangement links TRBV19 to TRBJ2-3; D gene unclear. CDR1 is LNHDA, CDR2 SQIVND, per germline (reference sequence). V was trimmed by 2 bases and J by 0 bases, leaving 9 bases between them. The CDR3 contains 15 residues. This CDR3 reads CASSIRGTSTDTQYF. The CDR3 coding sequence is TGTGCCAGTAGTATACGCGGAACTAGCACAGATACGCAGTATTTT.

This clone was detected once. The chain recombines TRBV10-2 with TRBJ2-3, with TRBD2 identical over 13 bases. V shed 6 bases and J 2 bases; nucleotides not matched to a gene: 5. This CDR3 spans 16 amino acids. Per germline, CDR1 WSHSY and CDR2 SAAADI. CDR3 bases: TGCGCCAGCAGCGAAGGACTAGCGGGGGTCACAGATACGCAGTATTTT. This translates into CASSEGLAGVTDTQYF.

This rearrangement joins TRBV11-2 to TRBJ2-3; 16 positions agree with TRBD2. This CDR3 has 19 residues. Germline assignment: CDR1 SGHAT and CDR2 FQNNGV. V shed 0 bases and J 6 bases; nucleotides not matched to a gene: 9. This CDR3 reads CASSLDGTSGRAVRDTQYF. CDR3 nucleotide sequence: TGTGCCAGCAGCTTAGATGGGACTAGCGGGAGGGCCGTGAGGGATACGCAGTATTTT.